The 29 T cell receptor beta chains below were found in one sample sequenced in a study of T-cell memory formation after mild COVID-19 (dated by TCRdb to about 2021). Libraries were constructed by 5' RACE. Data came from an Illumina NovaSeq 6000. TCRdb reanalyzed the raw reads on its own, using fastp at Q25 for trimming and MiXCR for clone calling, and kept in-frame beta chains. Rows with one shared CDR3 protein collapse into an entry with the most common genes and DNA. This sample is represented by more than 120,000 distinct CDR3 sequences; around 5.8% of them were singletons. More than 2% of the sample goes to the ten largest clones. Material for sequencing was PBMCs or a T cell subset sorted from them (not recorded which). The receptors were sampled from an adult woman who had mild COVID-19 (a few samples of this study predate the infection). The sample titles of this study are shuffled in the database, so cell type and time point are left out; the donor was told from shared clones.

On this clonotype: An end of the junction differs from the germline gene, which may be a read error. The chain carries TRBV9 and TRBJ2-3, with unresolved D. The CDR3 has 12 residues. Germline CDR1 reads SGDLS; CDR2 reads YYNGEE. CDR3 bases: TGTGCCAGCAGCGCCCCGGGCCCGACGCAGTCTTTT. Its protein product is CASSAPGPTQSF.

This clonotype was observed many times. The chain has TRBV20-1 and TRBJ1-5, with D unclear. The V and J ends lost 2 bases and 4 bases respectively, with 12 bases between them. CDR3 length: 14 amino acids. Germline-derived CDR1 and CDR2 are DFQATT and SNEGSKA (reference sequence). CDR3 in DNA: TGCAGTGCTAGACCTGGCGGAGGGAATCAGCCCCAGCATTTT. Encoded protein: CSARPGGGNQPQHF.

This clonotype has at least ten counts. The chain couples TRBV20-1 to TRBJ2-1; TRBD1 agrees at 7 bases. Germline assignment: CDR1 DFQATT and CDR2 SNEGSKA (reference sequence). This CDR3 is built from 15 residues. With V trimmed by 6 bases and J by 5 bases, 13 bases remained unmatched. The CDR3 sequence is CSATERGRLDNEQFF. In DNA, the CDR3 is TGCAGTGCAACAGAGAGGGGGCGGTTGGACAATGAGCAGTTCTTC.

This sequence joins TRBV4-3 and TRBJ2-1; D remains ambiguous. V lost 0 bases, J lost 4 bases, and 19 bases lay in between. This CDR3 spans 18 amino acids. Germline assignment: CDR1 LGHNA and CDR2 YSLEER. Here the CDR3 reads CASSQDNTQANRYNEQFF. CDR3 nucleotides: TGCGCCAGCAGCCAAGATAATACCCAGGCGAACAGATACAATGAGCAGTTCTTC.

This clonotype was seen many times. The CDR3 nucleotides read TGTGCCAGCAGTCCTACTAGCGGGAGATGGGGCGCAGATACGCAGTATTTT. This gives the protein CASSPTSGRWGADTQYF. V is TRBV27 and J is TRBJ2-3; the match to TRBD2 covers 11 bases. The CDR3 is made up of 17 amino acids. Germline V lookup: CDR1 MNHEY, CDR2 SMNVEV (reference sequence). V was pared by 5 bases and J by 4 bases, with 11 bases of the junction left unmatched.

The V gene is TRBV7-2, the J gene TRBJ2-1, with 12 bases lining up with TRBD2. Germline loops: CDR1 SGHTA, CDR2 FQGNSA. This CDR3 is built from 16 residues. The ends lost 5 bases at V and 8 bases at J; junction bases unmatched: 10. CDR3 coding DNA: TGTGCCAGCAGCCCTCAGACTAGCGGGAGTGGCCATGAGCAGTTCTTC. Encoded protein: CASSPQTSGSGHEQFF.

This clonotype was seen at least ten times. This sequence joins TRBV19 and TRBJ1-5, with a possible D match to TRBD1 (6 bases). The V and J ends lost 6 bases and 0 bases respectively, with 12 bases between them. Germline assignment: CDR1 LNHDA and CDR2 SQIVND (reference sequence). This CDR3 is built from 15 residues. CDR3 residues: CASRRDTVSNQPQHF. CDR3 sequence (DNA): TGTGCCAGTAGAAGGGACACCGTTAGCAATCAGCCCCAGCATTTT.

This clonotype was counted many times. V and J are TRBV7-9 and TRBJ2-1; no reliable D call. The CDR3 runs 15 residues. CDR1 is SEHNR and CDR2 is FQNEAQ in the germline V gene (reference sequence). V lost 1 base and J lost 8, with 15 bases in between. CDR3 nucleotide sequence: TGTGCCAGCAGCTTAGGACGGGTTGTTCTCGATGAGCAGTTCTTC. Residues: CASSLGRVVLDEQFF.

There are a few counts of this clonotype. This chain uses TRBV12-3 or TRBV12-4 with TRBJ2-1; the D gene is possibly TRBD2 (6 bases). This CDR3 region has 15 residues. Trimming pared 4 bases from V and 0 bases from J, leaving 10 bases between. The CDR3 DNA reads as TGTGCCAGCAGTTCACGGGGGTACTCCTACAATGAGCAGTTCTTC. This gives the protein CASSSRGYSYNEQFF.

This chain joins TRBV7-2 and TRBJ2-7; tentatively, D is TRBD1 (5 bases). The CDR3 runs 11 residues. The V end lost 5 bases, the J end lost 6 bases, and 8 bases lay between the germline ends. Per germline, CDR1 SGHTA and CDR2 FQGNSA. CDR3 bases: TGTGCCAGCAGCCAGGGTTTCGAGCAGTACTTC. Residues: CASSQGFEQYF.

This clonotype was seen repeatedly, ten times or more. The genes are TRBV11-2 and TRBJ2-3; D may match TRBD1 or TRBD2 (5 bases each). V shed 1 base and J shed 3 bases, with 14 bases lying between them. CDR3 length: 16 residues. Germline V gene sequence: CDR1 SGHAT, CDR2 FQNNGV. CDR3 nucleotide sequence: TGTGCCAGCAGCTTAGTTGCAGGGAGTACTACAGATACGCAGTATTTT. Residues: CASSLVAGSTTDTQYF.

The chain recombines TRBV12-3 or TRBV12-4 with TRBJ2-7, with no clear D. The CDR3 sequence is 12 residues long. Trimming stripped 3 bases from V and 6 bases from J, with 9 bases between. The CDR3 nucleotides read TGTGCCAGCAGTTTCACAGCTTTCGAGCAGTACTTC. This sequence encodes CASSFTAFEQYF.

This clonotype was counted a few times. The genes are TRBV6-5 and TRBJ1-2, with D uncertain. The CDR3 extends over 15 amino acids. Germline V gene data show CDR1 as MNHEY and CDR2 as SVGAGI. Between the trimmed V and J ends, which lost 2 bases and 2 bases, there was a span of 12 bases. The CDR3 bases are TGTGCCAGCAGTTACGGCCGAGCGAGCAACTATGGCTACACCTTC. Translating it yields CASSYGRASNYGYTF.

This clonotype was picked up many times. Germline and junction disagree at one end, which may indicate a read error. The CDR3 is CSAPPPLRDRSFELF. The CDR3 nucleotides are TGCAGTGCCCCGCCTCCCCTCCGGGACAGGAGTTTCGAGCTTTTT. This chain links TRBV20-1 with TRBJ2-2; 8 bases match TRBD1. Looked up from germline, CDR1 is DFQATT and CDR2 is SNEGSKA (reference sequence). CDR3 length: 15 amino acids.

This chain uses TRBV6-5 with TRBJ2-7, with 8 bases matching TRBD2. Germline V CDR1 and CDR2: MNHEY, SVGAGI. CDR3 size: 14 residues. With 7 bases clipped from V and 6 bases from J, the junction kept 11 bases outside the gene matches. CDR3 nucleotide sequence: TGTGCCAGCACCCCGGGAGGGACGCTTGGCGAGCAGTACTTC. Amino acid sequence: CASTPGGTLGEQYF.

This clonotype occurred many times. The V call is TRBV6-1, the J call TRBJ1-2; no definite D call. Germline V gives CDR1 MNHNS, CDR2 SASEGT. Trimming removed 2 bases from V and 7 bases from J, with 8 bases in between. The CDR3 extends over 12 amino acids. The CDR3 region is CASSESIPGYTF. The CDR3 DNA reads TGTGCCAGCAGTGAAAGTATTCCTGGCTACACCTTC.

This clonotype was seen a few times. The genes are TRBV24-1 and TRBJ1-5; D gene uncertain. Germline V CDR1 and CDR2: KGHDR, SFDVKD. V was clipped by 4 bases and J by 9 bases, with 9 bases between them. This CDR3 region has 12 residues. The DNA for the CDR3 is TGTGCCACCAGTGACCCAACCGGGCCCCAGCATTTT. It yields the protein CATSDPTGPQHF.

This clonotype occurred many times. V gene TRBV5-1 combines with J gene TRBJ2-7, with D perhaps matching TRBD1 or TRBD2 (6 bases each). The CDR3 runs 13 residues. Trimming shortened V by 4 bases and J by 3 bases, and 11 bases separated the two germline ends. Germline V lookup: CDR1 SGHRS, CDR2 YFSETQ. The CDR3, as DNA: TGCGCCAGCAGCGGCGGGACAAACTACGAGCAGTACTTC. It encodes CASSGGTNYEQYF.

This clonotype was detected a few times. This sequence joins TRBV4-1 and TRBJ2-5; D ambiguous. The V end lost 3 bases, the J end lost 2 bases, and 16 bases lay between the germline ends. The CDR3 runs 16 residues. CDR1 is MGHRA, CDR2 YSYEKL, per germline. CDR3 bases: TGCGCCAGCAGCCAGCGCCGGGCCGGACCTCAAGAGACCCAGTACTTC. Its translation is CASSQRRAGPQETQYF.

This clonotype was detected ten times or more. V is TRBV7-6 and J is TRBJ2-5, with 8 bases that match TRBD1. The ends lost 5 bases at V and 4 bases at J; junction bases unmatched: 9. Looked up from germline, CDR1 is SGHVS and CDR2 is FNYEAQ. The CDR3 totals 15 residues. CDR3 in DNA: TGTGCCAGCAGCCGGACAGGGACTCCGATAGAGACCCAGTACTTC. It specifies CASSRTGTPIETQYF.

This clonotype was observed a few times. The chain joins TRBV7-9 to TRBJ1-2; D not certain. CDR1 is SEHNR, CDR2 FQNEAQ, per germline (reference sequence). This CDR3 is 12 amino acids long. V gave up 0 bases and J gave up 8 bases, with 7 bases separating them. CDR3 in amino acids: CASSLALGGYTF. The CDR3 DNA reads as TGTGCCAGCAGCTTAGCGCTTGGGGGCTACACCTTC.

In its sample, this clonotype was seen many times. The gene calls are TRBV7-9 and TRBJ2-3; D uncertain. This CDR3 has 13 amino acids. CDR1 is SEHNR and CDR2 is FQNEAQ in the germline V gene (reference sequence). Between the trimmed V and J ends, which lost 7 bases and 0 bases, there was a span of 8 bases. This chain's CDR3 is CASTRPSTDTQYF. The DNA of the CDR3 is TGTGCCAGCACCCGTCCTAGCACAGATACGCAGTATTTT.

The table lists this clonotype with many counts. The chain joins TRBV4-2 to TRBJ2-1; TRBD2 aligns across 8 bases. Per the germline V gene, CDR1 is LGHNA and CDR2 is YNFKEQ. J was trimmed by 2 bases and V by 5 bases; bases with no gene match: 11. The CDR3 is 17 amino acids. This chain's CDR3 is CASSSSEAGGAYNEQFF. The CDR3 DNA follows: TGTGCCAGCAGCTCTAGTGAGGCGGGAGGCGCCTACAATGAGCAGTTCTTC.

The chain uses TRBV7-2 and TRBJ2-7; D not resolved. V lost 3 bases, J lost 1 base, and 40 bases lay in between. The CDR3 loop spans 24 amino acids. Germline V CDR1 and CDR2: SGHTA, FQGNSA. The CDR3 DNA reads as TGTGCCAGCAGCTTGGCTATCGCGGATAGGCGAAGGGCCCCTTTGCCCGCTAAATCCTACGAGCAGTACTTC. It codes for CASSLAIADRRRAPLPAKSYEQYF.

This clonotype showed up many times. The chain joins TRBV6-5 to TRBJ1-2; D unresolved. Germline-derived CDR1 and CDR2 are MNHEY and SVGAGI. CDR3 length: 17 amino acids. Trimming took off 0 bases at V and 8 bases at J, with 22 bases between the two ends. The CDR3 spells CASSYSSVVRSPGGYTF. In DNA form, the CDR3 reads TGTGCCAGCAGTTACTCCTCGGTTGTACGGTCTCCAGGAGGCTACACCTTC.

The V and J genes are TRBV6-5 and TRBJ2-5, with D unresolved. V was trimmed by 6 bases and J by 11 bases, leaving 13 bases between them. This CDR3 contains 11 residues. Germline CDR1 is MNHEY and CDR2 is SVGAGI. The chain's CDR3 is CASSRGRIQYF. The CDR3 DNA follows: TGTGCCAGCAGCCGCGGCCGAATACAGTACTTC.

This clonotype was observed at least ten times. This chain joins TRBV7-3 and TRBJ2-3, with TRBD2 matching over 13 bases. Per the germline V gene, CDR1 is SGHTA and CDR2 is FQGTGA. Unmatched junction bases numbered 5, after V lost 5 bases and J lost 3 bases. The length of the CDR3 is 16 residues. Here the CDR3 DNA reads TGTGCCAGCAGCCCAGGGACTAGCGGGATTACAGATACGCAGTATTTT. Its translation: CASSPGTSGITDTQYF.

This clonotype was recorded a few times. The chain recombines TRBV24-1 with TRBJ2-1, with 11 bases fitting TRBD2. Trimming removed 3 bases from V and 8 bases from J; junction bases left unmatched: 8. The V gene's germline CDR1 is KGHDR and CDR2 SFDVKD. The CDR3 has 16 residues. DNA for the CDR3: TGTGCCACCAGTGATCCTCTAGCGGGAGGCCTCCATGAGCAGTTCTTC. This encodes CATSDPLAGGLHEQFF.

This clonotype was seen ten or more times. The chain carries TRBV7-8 and TRBJ2-5; D possibly corresponds to TRBD1 (5 bases). CDR1 SGHVS and CDR2 FQNEAQ come from the germline V gene. V shed 5 bases and J shed 2 bases, with 12 bases lying between them. This CDR3 spans 14 amino acids. DNA for the CDR3: TGTGCCAGCAGCACAAGGGGCCTACAAGAGACCCAGTACTTC. This translates into CASSTRGLQETQYF.